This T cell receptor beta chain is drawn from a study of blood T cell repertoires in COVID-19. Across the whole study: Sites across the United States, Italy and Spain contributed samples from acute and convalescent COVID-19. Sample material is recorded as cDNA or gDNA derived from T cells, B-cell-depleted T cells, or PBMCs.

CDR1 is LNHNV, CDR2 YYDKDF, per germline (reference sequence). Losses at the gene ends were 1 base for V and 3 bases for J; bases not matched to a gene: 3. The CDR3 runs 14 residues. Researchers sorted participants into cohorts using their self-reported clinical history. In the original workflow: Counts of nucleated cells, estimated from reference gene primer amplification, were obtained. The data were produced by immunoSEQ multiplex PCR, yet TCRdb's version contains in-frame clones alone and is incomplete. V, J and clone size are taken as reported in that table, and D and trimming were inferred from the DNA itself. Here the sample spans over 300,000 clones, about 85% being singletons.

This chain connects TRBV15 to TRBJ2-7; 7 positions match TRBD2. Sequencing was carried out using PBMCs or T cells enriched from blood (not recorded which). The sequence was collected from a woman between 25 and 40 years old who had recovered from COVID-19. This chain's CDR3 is CATSRVRGVYEQYF. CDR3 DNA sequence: TGTGCCACCAGCAGAGTTCGGGGGGTCTACGAGCAGTACTTC.